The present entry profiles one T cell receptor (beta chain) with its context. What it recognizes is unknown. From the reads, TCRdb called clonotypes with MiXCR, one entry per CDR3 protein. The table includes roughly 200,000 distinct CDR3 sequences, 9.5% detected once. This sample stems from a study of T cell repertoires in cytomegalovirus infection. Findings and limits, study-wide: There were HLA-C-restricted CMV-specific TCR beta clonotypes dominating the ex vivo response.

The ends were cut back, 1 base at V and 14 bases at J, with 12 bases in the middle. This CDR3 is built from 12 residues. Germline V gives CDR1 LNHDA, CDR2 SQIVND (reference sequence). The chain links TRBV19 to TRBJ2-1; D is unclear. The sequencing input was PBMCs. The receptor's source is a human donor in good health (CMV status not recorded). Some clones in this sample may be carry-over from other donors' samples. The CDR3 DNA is TGTGCCAGTAGTATAGGAGGAAACACCAAGTTCTTC. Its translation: CASSIGGNTKFF.